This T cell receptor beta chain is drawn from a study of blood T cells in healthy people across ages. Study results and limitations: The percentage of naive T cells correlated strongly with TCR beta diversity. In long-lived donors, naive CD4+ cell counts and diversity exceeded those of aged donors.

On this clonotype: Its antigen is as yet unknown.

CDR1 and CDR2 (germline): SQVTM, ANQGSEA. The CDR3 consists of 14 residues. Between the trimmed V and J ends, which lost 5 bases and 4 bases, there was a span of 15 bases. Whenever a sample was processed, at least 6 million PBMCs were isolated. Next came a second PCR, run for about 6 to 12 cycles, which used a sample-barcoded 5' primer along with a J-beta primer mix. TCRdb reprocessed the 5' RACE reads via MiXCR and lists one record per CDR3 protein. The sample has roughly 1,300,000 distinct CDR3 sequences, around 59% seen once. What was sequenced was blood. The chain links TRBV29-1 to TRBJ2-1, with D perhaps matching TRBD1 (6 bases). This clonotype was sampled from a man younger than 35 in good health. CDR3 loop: CSVTGLGLYNEQFF. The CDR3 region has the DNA TGCAGCGTTACAGGGTTGGGCCTTTACAATGAGCAGTTCTTC.